A selection of T cell receptor beta chains follows, all from one sample in a study of post-analysis software for immune sequencing data. TCRdb recomputed calls from the PCR reads with MiXCR, one row per CDR3 protein. Here the sample spans more than 450,000 distinct CDR3 sequences, 34% being singletons. The sequenced sample was blood. The receptors come from a girl younger than 18 with multiple sclerosis. Each CDR3 is given with its conserved first and last residue. The D gene is left open where the match is weak. The size entry is marked missing in some rows and otherwise reads once, few, many or a size class.

- TRBJ1-2 TRBV7-9 - TGTGCCAGCAGCTTAGTACTGACCGATTATGGCTACACCTTC CASSLVLTDYGYTF
many TRBJ2-5 TRBV10-1 - TGCGCCAGCAGCGGGGGCGGACTAGAAGAGACCCAGTACTTC CASSGGGLEETQYF
- TRBJ2-3 TRBV7-8 - TGTGCCAGCTCCTATACCGAGGGAGTGACAGATACGCAGTATTTT CASSYTEGVTDTQYF
few TRBJ2-5 TRBV5-1 - TGCGCCAGCATGTCAGGGTTCGGAGGGACCCAGTACTTC CASMSGFGGTQYF
few TRBJ1-4 TRBV7-2 - TGTGCCAGCAGCTTAGCTCGGGGGGCCGGCGAAAAACTGTTTTTT CASSLARGAGEKLFF
- TRBJ2-1 TRBV4-1 - TGCGCCAGCAGCCAAGAGGGGGTGAGTAACAATGAGCAGTTCTTC CASSQEGVSNNEQFF
- TRBJ1-6 TRBV9 - TGTGCCAGCAGCCCCCGGATGGATAATTCACCCCTCCACTTT CASSPRMDNSPLHF
- TRBJ1-2 TRBV6-5 TRBD1 TGTGCCAGCATCCGCAGGGGGTTGAACTATGGCTACACCTTC CASIRRGLNYGYTF
- TRBJ2-7 TRBV20-1 - TGCAGTGCCTTAGATATCTACGAGCAGTACTTC CSALDIYEQYF
few TRBJ1-2 TRBV6-1 TRBD1 TGTGCCAGCAAACGAGGGGGACAGATAAACTATGGCTACACCTTC CASKRGGQINYGYTF
- TRBJ2-5 TRBV5-5 - TGTGCCAGCAGCTTTAGCGCCCAAGAGACCCAGTACTTC CASSFSAQETQYF
- TRBJ2-6 TRBV6-1 - TGTGCCAGCAGGGAAGTGACTGGGGCCAACGTCCTGACTTTC CASREVTGANVLTF
- TRBJ2-7 TRBV9 TRBD1 TGTGCCAGCAGCGTAGGAGGGACAGCCCCCTACGAGCAGTACTTC CASSVGGTAPYEQYF
few TRBJ2-3 TRBV5-1 - TGCGCCAGCAGCCCCCGGACTAACCGCACAGATACGCAGTATTTT CASSPRTNRTDTQYF
few TRBJ2-5 TRBV29-1 - TGCAGCGTTGTCCCGGGACAAGAGACCCAGTACTTC CSVVPGQETQYF
- TRBJ2-2 TRBV15 - TGTGCCACCAGCAGATCGCGCCCGGGACAAGCGAACACCGGGGAGCTGTTTTTT CATSRSRPGQANTGELFF
- TRBJ2-1 TRBV5-1 TRBD1 TGCGCCAGCAGCTTGGGGCCGGGACAGGGTACAACTGAGCAGTTCTTC CASSLGPGQGTTEQFF
- TRBJ2-1 TRBV5-1 TRBD2 TGCGCCAGCAGCTTGGGAGCGGGGGGGCCGTTTGAGCAGTTCTTC CASSLGAGGPFEQFF
- TRBJ2-3 TRBV3-1 TRBD1 TGTGCCAGCAGCATCAGGACAGGGGCCGGAGATACGCAGTATTTT CASSIRTGAGDTQYF
- TRBJ1-2 TRBV6-1 TRBD1 TGTGCCAGCAGTTTCAGGGGGCGCGGCTATGGCTACACCTTC CASSFRGRGYGYTF
once TRBJ2-1 TRBV13 TRBD2 TGTGCCAGCAGCGGGACTAGCGGGGGGGCAGTGCACAATGAGCAGTTCTTC CASSGTSGGAVHNEQFF
- TRBJ2-1 TRBV24-1 TRBD2 TGTGCCACCAGTAGGACTAGCGGGGGGGCGTATGAGCAGTTCTTC CATSRTSGGAYEQFF